The 30 T cell receptor beta chains presented below share a single source sample, sequenced in a study of T cell repertoires in cytomegalovirus infection. TCRdb reprocessed the reads via MiXCR and lists one record per CDR3 protein. Of around 430,000 distinct CDR3 sequences in the sample, about 39% are singletons; the top ten hold 35% to 50%. No antigen has been identified for these receptors. Sequences were derived from cultured PBMCs, sampled from culture after CMV antigen stimulation. The receptors derive from a human donor in good health (CMV status not recorded). Some clones in this sample may be carry-over from other donors' samples.

This chain uses TRBV18 with TRBJ1-5; TRBD1 is a possible D gene (5 bases). The V gene lost 5 bases and the J gene lost 5 bases, with 19 bases spanning the gap. The CDR3 totals 16 residues. Germline V lookup: CDR1 KGHSH, CDR2 LQKENI. CDR3 residues: CASSALPPGPDQPQHF. CDR3 bases: TGTGCCAGCTCAGCCCTACCCCCAGGGCCTGATCAGCCCCAGCATTTT.

This chain links TRBV7-9 with TRBJ2-1; D might be TRBD2 (6 bases). The CDR3 is 15 amino acids. Germline CDR1 reads SEHNR; CDR2 reads FQNEAQ (reference sequence). V shed 5 bases and J shed 1 base, with 12 bases lying between them. CDR3 nucleotides: TGTGCCAGCAGCCTTAGCGGCTATTCCTACAATGAGCAGTTCTTC. Protein: CASSLSGYSYNEQFF.

Only a few counts were recorded for this clonotype. This rearrangement joins TRBV6-1 to TRBJ1-4; 7 nucleotides agree with TRBD1. Germline V gene data show CDR1 as MNHNS and CDR2 as SASEGT. V shed 5 bases, J shed 10 bases, and the junction held 16 bases outside the gene matches. This CDR3 comprises 16 residues. The CDR3 nucleotides are TGTGCCAGCAGTAGGCGAGCGGCAGGGGGTTCAGGAAAACTGTTTTTT. This sequence encodes CASSRRAAGGSGKLFF.

The genes are TRBV27 and TRBJ2-3; 10 nucleotides line up with TRBD1. After removal of 3 bases from V and 3 bases from J, the junction contained 6 bases not matched to a gene. The CDR3 covers 16 residues. Germline V gene data show CDR1 as MNHEY and CDR2 as SMNVEV (reference sequence). The CDR3 region is CASSFWGTGETDTQYF. CDR3 coding DNA: TGTGCCAGCAGTTTCTGGGGGACAGGGGAAACAGATACGCAGTATTTT.

This clonotype has only one observation. This may arise from a read error, as a much more abundant clone is one base away. The J gene is TRBJ1-2, the V gene TRBV6-2 or TRBV6-3; TRBD1 agrees at 7 bases. The junction had 1 base not matched to a gene; V was cut back by 6 bases and J by 0 bases. From germline, CDR1 is MNHEY and CDR2 SVGEGT. This CDR3 has 13 residues. This CDR3 reads CASSGTANYGYTF. The CDR3 nucleotides read TGTGCCAGCAGCGGGACAGCTAACTATGGCTACACCTTC.

The V call is TRBV7-2, the J call TRBJ1-2; tentatively, D is TRBD1 (5 bases). CDR1 is SGHTA, CDR2 FQGNSA, per germline. The CDR3 has 15 residues. V was trimmed by 0 bases and J by 4 bases, leaving 12 bases between them. The CDR3 sequence is CASSLALTATYGYTF. CDR3 nucleotide sequence: TGTGCCAGCAGCTTAGCCCTGACAGCCACCTATGGCTACACCTTC.

Of note for this clonotype: Mismatch with germline at one junction end may stem from a read error. This sequence joins TRBV7-2 and TRBJ2-3; 9 bases agree with TRBD2. Germline lookup yields CDR1 SGHTA and CDR2 FQGNSA. This CDR3 has 15 residues. CDR3 bases: TGTGCCAGCAGCCCTCGCGCGGGGGGGCGTGATACGCAGTTTTTT. It encodes CASSPRAGGRDTQFF.

The chain links TRBV14 to TRBJ1-6; D is unclear. V lost 3 bases to trimming and J lost 3 bases, with 9 bases between them. The length of the CDR3 is 15 residues. Germline V CDR1 and CDR2: SGHDN, FVKESK. As DNA, the CDR3 is TGTGCCAGCAGCCATAGACGGGGCTATAATTCACCCCTCCACTTT. Its translation: CASSHRRGYNSPLHF.

The V call is TRBV12-3 or TRBV12-4, the J call TRBJ2-6; D may be TRBD1 (5 bases). V gave up 6 bases and J gave up 0 bases, with 15 bases separating them. The CDR3 totals 17 residues. In nucleotides, the CDR3 is TGTGCCAGCAGAAAGGACCCAGGGCTCTCTGGGGCCAACGTCCTGACTTTC. It specifies CASRKDPGLSGANVLTF.

The DNA of the CDR3 is TGTGCCAGCAGCTTAATGACTAGCGGGGGGTCAATTTCCTACAATGAGCAGTTCTTC. It translates to CASSLMTSGGSISYNEQFF. The V call is TRBV12-3 or TRBV12-4, the J call TRBJ2-1; 13 nucleotides line up with TRBD2. This CDR3 is built from 19 residues. J gave up 1 base and V 6 bases, and 12 bases lay outside the gene matches.

This clonotype appeared once. V is TRBV15 and J is TRBJ2-5; D ambiguous. The germline V gene encodes CDR1 LNHNV and CDR2 YYDKDF (reference sequence). This CDR3 region has 14 residues. Trimming took 1 base from V and 5 from J, leaving 11 bases between them. For the CDR3, the DNA is TGTGCCACCAGCAGAGTCCCCCCGCGTGAGACCCAGTACTTC. It codes for CATSRVPPRETQYF.

This clonotype was counted only a few times. The chain is built from TRBV7-2 and TRBJ1-5; D uncertain. Per the germline V gene, CDR1 is SGHTA and CDR2 is FQGNSA. V lost 4 bases to trimming and J lost 15 bases, with 16 bases between them. The CDR3 is 12 amino acids. CDR3 amino acids: CASSYDRGTRHF. The CDR3 DNA is TGTGCCAGCAGCTACGATCGGGGTACGAGGCATTTT.

This clonotype has just a few counts. The rearrangement links TRBV12-3 or TRBV12-4 to TRBJ1-4; D perhaps matches TRBD1 (5 bases). V was clipped by 7 bases and J by 5 bases, with 14 bases between them. The CDR3 length is 14 residues. CDR3 nucleotides: TGTGCCAGCACCTTCGGGACCGGGAATGAAAAACTGTTTTTT. It translates to CASTFGTGNEKLFF.

The V and J genes are TRBV7-2 and TRBJ2-7; TRBD1 matches at 9 bases. V shed 5 bases and J 2 bases; nucleotides not matched to a gene: 4. The CDR3 has 14 residues. CDR1 and CDR2 (germline): SGHTA, FQGNSA. The CDR3 is CASSRQGGPYEQYF. CDR3 nucleotide sequence: TGTGCCAGCAGCCGACAGGGGGGGCCCTACGAGCAGTACTTC.

CDR3 sequence reads: CASSRRGPSDEQYF. CDR3 nucleotides: TGTGCCAGCAGTCGCCGTGGGCCCAGCGACGAGCAGTACTTC. This chain uses TRBV27 with TRBJ2-7; D is unclear. Trimming took 5 bases from V and 5 from J, leaving 16 bases between them. This CDR3 has 14 amino acids. Germline assignment: CDR1 MNHEY and CDR2 SMNVEV (reference sequence).

J is TRBJ2-3 and V is TRBV7-4; D remains ambiguous. V was clipped by 7 bases and J by 5 bases, with 10 bases between them. CDR1 and CDR2 (germline): SGHVT, SQSDAQ. The CDR3 is 12 residues long. Written as DNA, the CDR3 is TGTGCCAGCACCGTGCAAAAAGATACGCAGTATTTT. It codes for CASTVQKDTQYF.

The chain links TRBV15 to TRBJ1-5; D might be TRBD1 (5 bases). The CDR3 loop spans 16 amino acids. The V gene lost 5 bases and the J gene lost 2 bases, with 16 bases spanning the gap. Germline values: CDR1 LNHNV, CDR2 YYDKDF (reference sequence). CDR3 protein: CATSPAGGFGNQPQHF. The CDR3 DNA follows: TGTGCCACCAGCCCTGCGGGGGGGTTCGGCAATCAGCCCCAGCATTTT. The variable domain in full, completed from reference TRBV15 and TRBJ1-5, reads DAMVIQNPRYQVTQFGKPVTLSCSQTLNHNVMYWYQQKSSQAPKLLFHYYDKDFNNEADTPDNFQSRRPNTSFCFLDIRSPGLGDTAMYLCATSPAGGFGNQPQHFGDGTRLSIL.

At least ten counts were recorded for this clonotype. This chain joins TRBV7-2 and TRBJ1-6, with TRBD1 as a possible D gene (5 bases). CDR3 length: 15 residues. The germline CDR1 and CDR2 sequences are SGHTA and FQGNSA. Trimming stripped 5 bases from V and 9 bases from J, with 17 bases between. The DNA of the CDR3 is TGTGCCAGCAGCCTTATCGGGGGGTCTTCTTCACCCCTCCACTTT. This translates into CASSLIGGSSSPLHF. Looking up the rest from reference TRBV7-2 and TRBJ1-6 gives the full variable domain: GAGVSQSPSNKVTEKGKDVELRCDPISGHTALYWYRQSLGQGLEFLIYFQGNSAPDKSGLPSDRFSAERTGGSVSTLTIQRTQQEDSAVYLCASSLIGGSSSPLHFGNGTRLTVT.

The rearrangement joins TRBV20-1 to TRBJ2-5, with D unclear. The CDR3 is made up of 16 amino acids. Germline V gives CDR1 DFQATT, CDR2 SNEGSKA (reference sequence). The V gene lost 0 bases and the J gene lost 2 bases, with 16 bases spanning the gap. CDR3 coding DNA: TGCAGTGCTAGAGACCCCTGGAGTCCACTACAAGAGACCCAGTACTTC. It translates to CSARDPWSPLQETQYF.

This clonotype was counted between two and nine times. This chain connects TRBV6-6 to TRBJ2-3; D is undetermined. The CDR3 consists of 15 residues. The germline V and J ends were trimmed by 0 bases and 2 bases, with 9 bases remaining between them. The germline CDR1 and CDR2 sequences are MNHNY and SVGAGI (reference sequence). This CDR3 is CASSYSRTATDTQYF. CDR3 nucleotides: TGTGCCAGCAGTTACTCGAGGACGGCCACAGATACGCAGTATTTT.

This clonotype was counted ten times or more. The gene calls are TRBV7-2 and TRBJ1-3; tentatively, D is TRBD1 (5 bases). The V gene's germline CDR1 is SGHTA and CDR2 FQGNSA. The CDR3 length is 13 residues. V was cut by 0 bases and J by 8 bases, with 8 bases left in between. The CDR3 region is CASSLAGLDTIYF. The CDR3 DNA follows: TGTGCCAGCAGCTTAGCGGGGCTGGACACCATATATTTT. Complete variable domain (other parts from reference TRBV7-2 and TRBJ1-3): GAGVSQSPSNKVTEKGKDVELRCDPISGHTALYWYRQSLGQGLEFLIYFQGNSAPDKSGLPSDRFSAERTGGSVSTLTIQRTQQEDSAVYLCASSLAGLDTIYFGEGSWLTVV.

The V gene is TRBV7-2, the J gene TRBJ1-5; 7 bases align to TRBD1. The germline gives CDR1 SGHTA, CDR2 FQGNSA. V lost 1 base and J lost 9; bases outside the gene matches: 6. The CDR3 totals 14 residues. The CDR3 region is CASSLVGTDWPQHF. The CDR3 DNA follows: TGTGCCAGCAGCTTAGTAGGGACAGACTGGCCCCAGCATTTT. The full variable domain, rest sourced from reference TRBV7-2 and TRBJ1-5, is GAGVSQSPSNKVTEKGKDVELRCDPISGHTALYWYRQSLGQGLEFLIYFQGNSAPDKSGLPSDRFSAERTGGSVSTLTIQRTQQEDSAVYLCASSLVGTDWPQHFGDGTRLSIL.

CDR3 residues: CSVDDGSGTDTQYF. The CDR3 DNA is TGCAGCGTTGATGACGGGTCTGGCACAGATACGCAGTATTTT. The chain recombines TRBV29-1 with TRBJ2-3; D unclear. This CDR3 contains 14 residues. Looked up from germline, CDR1 is SQVTM and CDR2 is ANQGSEA. V was pared by 3 bases and J by 1 base, with 11 bases between.

The chain couples TRBV20-1 to TRBJ2-3; 7 nucleotides match TRBD1. From germline, CDR1 is DFQATT and CDR2 SNEGSKA (reference sequence). The CDR3 is made up of 13 amino acids. V shed 6 bases, J shed 2 bases, and the junction held 5 bases outside the gene matches. CDR3 sequence reads: CSAYRGDTDTQYF. The CDR3 DNA reads TGCAGTGCCTACAGGGGAGACACAGATACGCAGTATTTT.

J is TRBJ2-7 and V is TRBV7-2; a possible D gene is TRBD2 (6 bases). The V end was cut by 0 bases, the J end by 2 bases, with 23 bases between. Germline V gene sequence: CDR1 SGHTA, CDR2 FQGNSA. The length of the CDR3 is 19 residues. CDR3 sequence: CASSLASTPLGGYTYEQYF. CDR3 DNA: TGTGCCAGCAGCTTAGCATCGACACCCCTCGGGGGTTATACCTACGAGCAGTACTTC.

This clonotype was seen only a few times. V is TRBV2 and J is TRBJ2-7, with 8 nucleotides matching TRBD2. Germline CDR1 and CDR2: SNHLY and FYNNEI. This CDR3 has 14 amino acids. V lost 9 bases, J lost 2 bases, and 9 bases stayed unmatched. The chain's CDR3 is CASEERETTYEQYF. The DNA for the CDR3 is TGTGCCAGTGAGGAGCGGGAGACCACCTACGAGCAGTACTTC.

This clonotype was observed a handful of times. The chain combines TRBV7-2 with TRBJ2-3; 8 bases map to TRBD2. Unmatched junction bases numbered 4, after V lost 2 bases and J lost 6 bases. Germline V CDR1 and CDR2: SGHTA, FQGNSA. This CDR3 contains 14 residues. CDR3 coding DNA: TGTGCCAGCAGCTTAAACCGGGGGGGCGATACGCAGTATTTT. Protein product: CASSLNRGGDTQYF.

The chain has TRBV6-4 and TRBJ1-6; D is ambiguous. The ends were cut back, 4 bases at V and 10 bases at J, with 23 bases in the middle. Per germline, CDR1 MRHNA and CDR2 SNTAGT. The CDR3 loop spans 17 amino acids. The CDR3 loop reads CASSGQLSPGSYSPLHF. DNA for the CDR3: TGTGCCAGCAGTGGTCAGTTATCCCCCGGCTCCTACTCACCCCTCCACTTT.

V and J are TRBV12-3 or TRBV12-4 and TRBJ1-6; D uncertain. The length of the CDR3 is 13 residues. V lost 7 bases, J lost 16 bases, and 20 bases lay in between. CDR3 protein: CASKLDPTGRLHF. The CDR3 region has the DNA TGTGCCAGCAAGTTGGACCCTACGGGGAGGCTCCACTTT.

The chain has TRBV20-1 and TRBJ2-3; 12 nucleotides line up with TRBD2. The germline CDR1 and CDR2 sequences are DFQATT and SNEGSKA (reference sequence). The junction had 13 bases not matched to a gene; V was cut back by 3 bases and J by 6 bases. The CDR3 is 17 amino acids. CDR3 nucleotides: TGCAGTGCTAGTCTTACTAGCGGGAGGCTCCTCATGGATACGCAGTATTTT. Residues: CSASLTSGRLLMDTQYF.